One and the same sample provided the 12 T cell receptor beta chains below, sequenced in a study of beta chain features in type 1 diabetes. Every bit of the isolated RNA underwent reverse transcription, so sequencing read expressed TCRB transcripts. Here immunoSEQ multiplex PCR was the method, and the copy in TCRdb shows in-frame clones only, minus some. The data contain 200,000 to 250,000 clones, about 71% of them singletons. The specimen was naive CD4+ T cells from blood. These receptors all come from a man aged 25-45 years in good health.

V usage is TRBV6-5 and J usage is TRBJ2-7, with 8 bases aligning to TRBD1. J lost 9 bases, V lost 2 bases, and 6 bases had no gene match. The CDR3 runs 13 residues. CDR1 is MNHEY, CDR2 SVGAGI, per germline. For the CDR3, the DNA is TGTGCCAGCAGTTACGGACAGGGTAATAGGCAGTACTTC. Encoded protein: CASSYGQGNRQYF.

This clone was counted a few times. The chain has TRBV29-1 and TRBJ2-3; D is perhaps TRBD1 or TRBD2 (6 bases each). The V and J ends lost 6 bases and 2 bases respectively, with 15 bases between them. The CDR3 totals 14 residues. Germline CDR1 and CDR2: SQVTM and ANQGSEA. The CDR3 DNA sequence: TGCAGCGTAGGGGGGCGGCTAAACACAGATACGCAGTATTTT. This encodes CSVGGRLNTDTQYF.

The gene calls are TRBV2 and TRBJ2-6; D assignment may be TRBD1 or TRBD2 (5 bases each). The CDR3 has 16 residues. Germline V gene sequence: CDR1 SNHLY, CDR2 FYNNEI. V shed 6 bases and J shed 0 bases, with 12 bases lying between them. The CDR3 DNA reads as TGTGCCAGCAGCCGGGACGGAACCTCTGGGGCCAACGTCCTGACTTTC. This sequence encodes CASSRDGTSGANVLTF.

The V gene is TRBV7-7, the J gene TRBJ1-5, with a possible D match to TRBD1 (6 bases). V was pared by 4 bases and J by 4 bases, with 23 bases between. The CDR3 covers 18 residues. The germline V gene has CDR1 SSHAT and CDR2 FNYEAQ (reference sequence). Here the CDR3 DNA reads TGTGCCAGCAGCTCGGCCCTCTTAGGAACAGGGCTAAATCAGCCCCAGCATTTT. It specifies CASSSALLGTGLNQPQHF.

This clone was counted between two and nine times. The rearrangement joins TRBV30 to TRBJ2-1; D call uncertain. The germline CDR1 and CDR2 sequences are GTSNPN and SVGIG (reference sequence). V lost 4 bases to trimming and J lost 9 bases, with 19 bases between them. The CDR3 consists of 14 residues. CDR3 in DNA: TGTGCCTGGATCCCCCAGGAGAGGTGGAGTGAGCAGTTCTTC. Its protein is CAWIPQERWSEQFF.

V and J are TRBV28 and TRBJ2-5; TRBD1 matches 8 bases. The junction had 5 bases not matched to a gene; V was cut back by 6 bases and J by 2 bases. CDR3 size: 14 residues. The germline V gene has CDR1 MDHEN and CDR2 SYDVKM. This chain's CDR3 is CASSRDRWQETQYF. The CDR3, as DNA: TGTGCCAGCAGCCGGGACAGGTGGCAAGAGACCCAGTACTTC.

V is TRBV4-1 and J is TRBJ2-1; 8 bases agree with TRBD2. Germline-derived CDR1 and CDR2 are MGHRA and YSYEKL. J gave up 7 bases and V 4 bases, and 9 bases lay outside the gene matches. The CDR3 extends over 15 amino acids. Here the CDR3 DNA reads TGCGCCAGCAGCCCCTCCGGGGGACTAGAAAATGAGCAGTTCTTC. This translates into CASSPSGGLENEQFF.

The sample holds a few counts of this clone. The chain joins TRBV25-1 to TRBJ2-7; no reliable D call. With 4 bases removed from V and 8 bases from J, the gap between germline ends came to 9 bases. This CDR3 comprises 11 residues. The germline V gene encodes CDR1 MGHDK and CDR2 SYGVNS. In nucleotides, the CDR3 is TGTGCCAGCAGTGGGTCCCTACAGCAGTACTTC. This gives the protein CASSGSLQQYF.

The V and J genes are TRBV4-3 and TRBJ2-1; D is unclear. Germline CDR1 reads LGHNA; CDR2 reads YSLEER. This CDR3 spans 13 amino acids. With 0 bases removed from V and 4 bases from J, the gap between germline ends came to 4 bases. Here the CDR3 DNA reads TGCGCCAGCAGCCAAGAAAAATACAATGAGCAGTTCTTC. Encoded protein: CASSQEKYNEQFF.

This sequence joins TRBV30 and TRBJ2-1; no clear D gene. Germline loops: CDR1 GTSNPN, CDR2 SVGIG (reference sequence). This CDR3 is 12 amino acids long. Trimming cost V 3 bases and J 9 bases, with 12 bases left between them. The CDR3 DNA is TGTGCCTGGAGCCCTGCGAGCAGTGAGCAGTTCTTC. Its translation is CAWSPASSEQFF.

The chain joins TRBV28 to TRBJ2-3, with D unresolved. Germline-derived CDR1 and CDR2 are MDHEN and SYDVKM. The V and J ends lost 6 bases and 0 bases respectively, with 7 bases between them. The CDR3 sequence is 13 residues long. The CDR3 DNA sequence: TGTGCCAGCAGCAGTGCTAGCACAGATACGCAGTATTTT. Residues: CASSSASTDTQYF.

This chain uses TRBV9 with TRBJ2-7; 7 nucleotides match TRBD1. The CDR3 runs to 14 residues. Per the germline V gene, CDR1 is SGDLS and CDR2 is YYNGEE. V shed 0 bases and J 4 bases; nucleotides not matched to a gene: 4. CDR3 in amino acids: CASSVEGGAYEQYF. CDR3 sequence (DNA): TGTGCCAGCAGCGTAGAAGGGGGCGCGTACGAGCAGTACTTC.